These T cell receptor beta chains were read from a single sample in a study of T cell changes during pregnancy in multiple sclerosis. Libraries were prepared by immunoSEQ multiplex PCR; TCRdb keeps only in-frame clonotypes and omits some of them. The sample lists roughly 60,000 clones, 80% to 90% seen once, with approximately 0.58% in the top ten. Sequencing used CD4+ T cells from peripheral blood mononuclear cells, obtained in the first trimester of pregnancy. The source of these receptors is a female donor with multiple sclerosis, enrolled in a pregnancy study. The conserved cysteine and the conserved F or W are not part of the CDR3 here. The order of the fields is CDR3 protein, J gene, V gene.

CDR3: ASSSTPSGYT; J: TRBJ1-2; V: TRBV7-9
CDR3: ASSQTTGISNQPQH; J: TRBJ1-5; V: TRBV4-3
CDR3: ASTPGSLSEAF; J: TRBJ1-1; V: TRBV11-3
CDR3: ASSLTRGQGKNYGYT; J: TRBJ1-2; V: TRBV5-5
CDR3: ASSSRDRGTSQH; J: TRBJ1-5; V: TRBV11-1
CDR3: ASSKGQLYNSPLH; J: TRBJ1-6; V: TRBV21-1
CDR3: ASSDPGQGFFTEAF; J: TRBJ1-1; V: TRBV18
CDR3: ASSLTGGSGRTQF; J: TRBJ2-1; V: TRBV7-3
CDR3: ASSFPWTGDQSSGNTIY; J: TRBJ1-3; V: TRBV7-8
CDR3: ASSPRQGWNTEAF; J: TRBJ1-1; V: TRBV11-1
CDR3: ASSPGLTNNEQF; J: TRBJ2-1; V: TRBV5-1
CDR3: ASSLSMGAMTGELF; J: TRBJ2-2; V: TRBV27
CDR3: ASSEGQGGAYGYT; J: TRBJ1-2; V: TRBV9
CDR3: ASSPVGTGRADTQY; J: TRBJ2-3; V: TRBV11-3
CDR3: ASSFTDRVDEKLF; J: TRBJ1-4; V: TRBV5-6